This paragraph reports one TCR beta chain. What it recognizes is unknown. This entry is derived from a study of PD-1 blockade in classical Hodgkin lymphoma. Findings of the study overall: CD8+ TCR diversity did not rise significantly by C4D1, unlike CD4+. Baseline TCR diversity was reportedly lower in newly diagnosed patients than in healthy donors. It was reported as lower still in relapsed/refractory patients. Complete responders entered with baseline diversity on par with newly diagnosed patients, the results showed. Nivolumab initiation under 1 year post-ASCT meant exclusion.

This CDR3 spans 13 amino acids. From germline, CDR1 is MNHEY and CDR2 SMNVEV (reference sequence). Losses at the gene ends were 9 bases for V and 1 base for J; bases not matched to a gene: 5. Patients all relapsed after autologous stem cell transplantation, and there was variation in brentuximab vedotin exposure. Produced via immunoSEQ multiplex PCR; TCRdb's table is partial and in-frame only. The data hold fewer than 100,000 clones, with roughly 92% observed a single time. This TCR came from a human donor with classical Hodgkin lymphoma. The chain has TRBV27 and TRBJ2-7; the match to TRBD1 covers 8 bases. Sample: peripheral blood mononuclear cells (PBMCs), taken at baseline. The CDR3 coding sequence is TGTGCCAGTACCGGGACAGGTTCCTACGAGCAGTACTTC. Protein product: CASTGTGSYEQYF.